This TCR beta chain is from a study of shared clonotypes between healthy human individuals (TCRdb year 2020). Some background on the complete study: Two women and a few men aged 18 to 49 years were included in the cohort. For each donor, three plates each were used for CD4 naive and CD4 memory, two plates were used for CD8 naive, and one plate was used for CD8 memory. The study deeply sequenced blood TCR repertoires of five healthy adults to estimate repertoire size and the extent of clonotype sharing between individuals. To increase sequencing depth and limit assay-specific biases, different laboratories used diverse techniques to prepare libraries and sequence TCR repertoires. Leukapheresis yielded between about 0.8 and 9.5 billion PBMCs per donor. Study-wide findings and limitations: Sampling was restricted to blood, and TCR repertoires in tissues likely differ from the TCR repertoires found in blood. The small number of donors limited the genetic and exposure-history diversity represented. About 5% of naive CD4, 3% to 3.5% of naive CD8, 2% to 2.5% of memory CD4, and 0.35% to 0.5% of memory CD8 clonotypes were shared across several donors. Even with the large sequencing depth, rarefaction of the sorted-subset datasets indicated that sequencing was incomplete. Pairwise subsampling indicated that sequencing depth was expected to affect the degree of clonotype sharing among donors. Compared with non-shared clonotypes, the clonotypes found in all four sorted-subset donors had higher generation probabilities. Naive subsets generally had larger estimated clonotype richness than memory subsets did.

Sequences LNHDA (CDR1) and SQIVND (CDR2) are obtained from the germline V gene (reference sequence). Compared with germline, V lacks 5 bases and J lacks 3 bases; bases without a gene match: 6. The CDR3 runs 15 residues from the cysteine to the phenylalanine. The DNA shown is the 45-base CDR3, in frame from base 1. Using the deep immunoSEQ assay, multiplex PCR amplified TCR CDR3 regions from genomic DNA. Genomic DNA extracted from each cell subset was distributed evenly over all wells of several immunoSEQ 96-well plates, and each plate served as one replicate. For sorted subsets, approximately 190 ng of genomic DNA, equivalent to around 29,000 T cell genomes, went into each replicate PCR. Purified libraries were quantified with a Qubit 3.0 fluorometer, sized on a Bioanalyzer 2100, and re-quantified with the KAPA Library Quantification kit. A separate single-read 150-cycle Illumina NextSeq 550 flow cell was used to sequence each immunoSEQ 96-well plate. Per the original workflow: Because the immunoSEQ output included only junctional sequences and no quality scores, the filtering could not be the same as the filtering used for full-length reads. To assign V/J genes and CDR3, sequences were annotated against IMGT germline references using PyIR, a Python wrapper for IgBLAST v1.9. Reads were removed for weak V/J assignments (E-value above 1e-6), missing CDR3, stop codons, out-of-frame junctions, or ambiguous translated residues. A V3J clonotype was defined by an identical inferred V gene, J gene, and CDR3 amino acid sequence. The percentage overlap between two repertoires was calculated by dividing the number of shared unique clonotypes by the size of the smaller repertoire. Repertoire richness was assessed with RTK rarefaction, the Chao1 estimator, and Recon v2.1 estimates of unobserved clonotypes. Generation probabilities for all TCRbeta clonotypes obtained by the gDNA method from a handful of donors were computed using OLGA. TCRdb took this table from immuneACCESS and kept in-frame rearrangements with V and J called. Such tables lack part of the clones; where checked against another copy, unresolved V genes explain under half of the gap, and the rest is unexplained. V and J calls and clone size are as listed in that table; D and trimming were resolved from the DNA. The table for this sample lists 300,000 to 400,000 clones; over 70% of them were counted only once. The top ten clones comprise over 9.5% of the sample.

In its sample, this clone was seen many times. No antigen is known for it. Base qualities are not at hand, and no much larger clone is one base apart. The donors were healthy, HIV-negative adults who had no recently reported acute infections or vaccinations. Every donor was a Caucasian adult living in Nashville, Tennessee, USA. Magnetic negative selection was used to enrich CD4+ T cells, after which naive cells were positively selected on CD45RA and the negative fraction became the memory subset. Blood was obtained by leukapheresis, after which PBMCs were separated by Ficoll-Histopaque density gradient centrifugation and cryopreserved in liquid nitrogen vapor phase. Analytical flow cytometry was used to check the purity and quantity of every magnetically sorted T cell population. Genomic DNA was isolated from every sorted fraction and measured by UV absorbance on a Nanodrop 2000c.

This receptor chain uses TRBV19 and TRBJ2-3; a stretch of 9 junction bases matches TRBD2. The source is a young man in good health. Sequencing was performed on memory CD4+ T cells sorted from blood. Taken with the paper, the label for cell subset or site translates to: CD45RA-negative fraction. The nucleotides are TGTGCCAGTAGTCAAGCGGGAGGTCATACAGATACGCAGTATTTT. Translated, it gives CASSQAGGHTDTQYF.